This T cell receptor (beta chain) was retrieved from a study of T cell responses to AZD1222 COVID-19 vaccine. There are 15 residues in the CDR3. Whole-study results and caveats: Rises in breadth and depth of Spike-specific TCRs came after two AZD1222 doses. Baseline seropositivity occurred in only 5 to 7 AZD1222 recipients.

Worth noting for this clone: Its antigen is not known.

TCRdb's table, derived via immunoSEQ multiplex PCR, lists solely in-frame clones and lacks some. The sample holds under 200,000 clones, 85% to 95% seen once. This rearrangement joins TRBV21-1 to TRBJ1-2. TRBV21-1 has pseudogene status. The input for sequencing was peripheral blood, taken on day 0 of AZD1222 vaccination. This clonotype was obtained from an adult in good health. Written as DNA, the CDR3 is TGTGCCAGCAGCAAATTAGGACCCCAAGTGGATGGCTACACCTTC. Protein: CASSKLGPQVDGYTF.